Included here is one T cell receptor beta chain sequence, with context. This entry belongs to a study of blood T cell repertoires in COVID-19. Study information: Material from acute and convalescent COVID-19 was sourced from the United States, Italy and Spain. T cells, B-cell-depleted T cells, or PBMCs provided the cDNA or gDNA that served as material.

Followed over time, Seattle patients had been enrolled while infection was active. CDR3 length equals 15 residues. V gave up 1 base and J gave up 1 base, with 9 bases separating them. Germline V gene lookup returns CDR1 SGHKS and CDR2 YYEKEE (reference sequence). Study processing details: Estimation of nucleated cell counts relied on the amplification of reference gene primers. Profiling relied on immunoSEQ multiplex PCR, and the TCRdb table lists in-frame clones only, not all of them. That table is the source of V, J and clone size, and D and trimming were worked out from the DNA. In the table there are approximately 120,000 clones, around four fifths of which are singletons.

V is TRBV5-5 and J is TRBJ2-1, with D unclear. The sequencing sample was made of peripheral blood. The TCR sequence derives from a man older than 75 with COVID-19, enrolled during active disease. In DNA, the CDR3 is TGTGCCAGCAGCTTGAGTGTCGGTTCCTACAATGAGCAGTTCTTC. Protein: CASSLSVGSYNEQFF.